This TCR beta chain was sequenced for a study of cytomegalovirus exposure and HLA in healthy donors (TCRdb year 2017). Some background on the complete study: An earlier analysis of about 530 of the donors reported about 260 Gb of sequence data and 117 million unique TCR beta sequences obtained from some 170 million T cells. An early release that covered several hundred HLA-typed donors contained approximately 290 gigabases of sequencing data and 75 million to 100 million unique TCR sequences. Of the 398 genotyped donors, more than 75% were placed in the genetic ancestry cluster associated with self-reported Caucasian donors. The study aimed to test whether cataloging public T cell receptors could reveal signatures of past pathogen exposure. The study used immunosequencing to profile the T cell repertoires of around 600 subjects and linked those repertoires to cytomegalovirus serostatus. A separate validation cohort of roughly 130 different subjects was used in addition to the roughly 620-subject first cohort. High-throughput TCR immunosequencing, statistical association of individual TCRs with disease status, and machine learning were combined to predict cytomegalovirus infection status. A later analysis re-examined previously published TCR beta repertoires from more than 550 donors and added high-resolution HLA genotyping to investigate patterns of TCR occurrence. Rather than drawing on any new phenotypic data, the later analysis identified candidate immune exposures from TCR beta sequences and the way those sequences occurred across donors. An earlier analysis of around 580 of the donors used high-throughput TCR beta sequencing to judge whether each TCR beta V gene segment behaved as functional or pseudogenic. Alongside the repertoire data, information on donor age, sex, ethnicity and CMV serostatus was compiled. A later genetic analysis used genome-wide SNP genotypes for about three fifths of the 666 donors, treating that subset as a discovery cohort. All discovery cohort repertoires had been generated using a single sequencing platform. Both class I and class II loci were covered by HLA typing, at four-digit resolution. The number of donors typed differed by locus, with roughly 629-640 for A, B, C, DRB1 and DQB1, 522 for DQA1, 600 to 610 for DPA1, and about 450 for DPB1. Because of strong linkage in the cohort, five DR-DQ haplotypes were treated as single units for association and clustering. Across 300 to 500 genotyped donors of the cohort, an average of roughly 250,000 unique TCR beta nucleotide sequences per donor were sequenced, and roughly 17% of those sequences were non-productive.

The method was the immunoSEQ multiplex PCR assay. A mixture of 60 forward primers for TCR Vbeta segments and 13 reverse primers for TCR Jbeta segments was used in the multiplex PCR. The CDR3 region of rearranged TCR beta genes was amplified from genomic DNA by a multiplex PCR assay. On the Illumina HiSeq System, the amplified TCR beta libraries were sequenced as 87-base-pair reads. The published analysis was carried out like this. A later analysis tallied 75 million to 85 million unique TCR beta chains across the approximately 670 repertoires, and approximately 12 million of those chains were shared by two or more donors. A nearest-neighbor algorithm error-corrected the raw reads and collapsed the reads into unique sequences, merging closely related sequences to remove PCR and sequencing errors. V, D and J gene segments were assigned by aligning CDR3 sequences to IMGT reference sequences. For a sequence to be retained, a match of at least six nucleotides was required to both a V gene segment and a J gene segment. Rearrangements were classified as productive when the CDR3 lacked stop codons and remained in frame with V and J, and all other rearrangements were classified as non-productive. Following IMGT convention, CDR3 was defined as the stretch from the second conserved V-encoded cysteine up to the conserved J-encoded phenylalanine. The earlier analysis of about 640 of the donors excluded any sequence lacking an unambiguous match to a single V gene segment. An earlier analysis of a few hundred of the donors classified V segments as functional when productive rearrangements were above 56.7% and as segregating when the standard deviation between donors was above 5%. A statistical classification framework was built for diagnosing cytomegalovirus status from the catalog of TCR beta chain sequences. In a later analysis, V and J genes were assigned by comparing TCR nucleotide sequences against IMGT/GENE-DB human TR gene sequences. In a later analysis, CDR3 sequences and most-parsimonious VDJ recombination scenarios were assigned using the TCRdist pipeline. In a later analysis, each TCR beta chain was defined by its CDR3 amino acid sequence together with its V-gene family, and reads lacking a unique V-gene family were excluded. In a later analysis, some 600 highly shared, low-generation-probability nucleotide sequences were removed to address suspected cross-contamination and a sequencing artifact. For each public chain, a later analysis derived a clonal expansion index from normalized ranks of inferred template counts within each repertoire. Generation probabilities in a later analysis came from a VDJ recombination model fitted to out-of-frame rearrangements, and those results were checked against IGoR. A later analysis scored TCR-TCR, TCR-HLA and TCR-CMV co-occurrence with hypergeometric tests, applying a repertoire-size bias correction to TCR pairs. To estimate false discovery rates, a later analysis permuted the HLA or CMV assignments 20 times. In a later analysis, co-occurring TCRs were grouped with DBSCAN, and TCRdist sequence similarity was added when clustering was performed within HLA-allele-positive subsets. Co-occurrence clustering excluded repertoires with fewer than 30,000 or more than 120,000 public chains, plus five with anomalous nucleotide sharing. This immuneACCESS table, as held by TCRdb, lists in-frame sequences with V and J called but not all clones. Of the missing ones, under half trace to an unresolved V gene in checked studies; the others have no known cause. V and J calls and clone size are those listed in that table; D and trimming were worked out from the DNA. This sample holds tens of thousands of clones; 80% were observed only once. The ten most abundant clones make up 6% to 9.5% of the sample.

The cohort was made up of 500 to 850 healthy bone marrow donors. All cohort members were sampled while nominally healthy, although unrecorded immune exposures were likely present. The donor was CMV seronegative and belonged to the group of 350 to 400 seronegative cohort members. A peripheral blood sample was provided by each donor, and peripheral blood mononuclear cells were used for TCR beta sequencing. Genomic DNA extraction from the blood cell samples was performed with the Qiagen DNeasy Blood Extraction Kit. As to this clone: Its antigen remains unidentified. The sample holds no much larger clone one base away, and base qualities are not on file.

CDR1 and CDR2 are read off the germline V gene as SNHLY and FYNNEI. Trimming takes 7 bases off V and 0 bases off J; junction bases not matched to a gene: 3. Inclusive of the bounding cysteine and phenylalanine, the CDR3 is 14 residues long. The sequence is cut down to CDR3 DNA, 42 bases in frame from base 1. Paper-wide results and their limitations: The study listed 150 to 200 TCR beta chains as associated with cytomegalovirus. Most TCR sequences were observed very rarely across donors, whereas some public TCRs were present in many individuals. Broadly in line with IMGT annotations, most TCR beta V segments showed up in productive rearrangements about 87% or about 30% of the time in an earlier analysis of around 550 of the donors. In a later genetic analysis, fewer N-insertions in productive TCRs were reported among donors in an Asian-associated ancestry cluster than the roughly 670-donor mean. In a later analysis, TCR association rates were found to vary across HLA loci, with the most associated TCRs seen for DRB1 alleles and the fewest for HLA-C alleles. A later analysis associated 17,000 or so TCR beta sequences with specific HLA alleles at a false discovery rate of 0.05. A further reported finding was that TCR beta sequences accurately predicted the HLA-A and HLA-B alleles for most subjects in the first cohort. Assigning TCR associations to individual alleles was difficult when HLA alleles, especially DR and DQ, strongly co-occurred. An association between a missense DCLRE1C variant and V-gene and J-gene trimming of TCR beta chains was found in a later genetic analysis and replicated in an independent cohort. In vitro tests confirmed that a few of the cytomegalovirus-associated TCR beta chains recognize cytomegalovirus antigens. It was suggested by the authors that the approach could potentially be generalized to other disease states and immunological phenotypes. Because counts were too low, about 15 rarely observed V segments, including chromosome 9 orphons, were left out of the earlier analysis of 587 of the donors. Because HLA typing was unavailable for some donors at each locus, only the typed subset was used in association tests. A cluster of highly shared sequence variants was judged likely to be a technical artifact of the sequencing pipeline. For the cohort, immune exposure information was limited to CMV serostatus. In this cohort, only TCR beta chains were sequenced, and detectable features were limited by the absence of alpha or paired-chain data. Linkage disequilibrium might explain the correlated functional status among segregating V segments, but an unknown experimental factor could not be excluded. A later analysis found that most CMV-associated TCR beta chains appeared HLA-restricted, with HLA associations seemingly driven largely by CMV exposure. In a later analysis, several top co-occurrence clusters were reported to appear linked to parvovirus B19, influenza, CMV and Epstein-Barr virus. Some IMGT-functional V segments, including TRBV6-2 and TRBV6-3, could not be told apart with the 87-base-pair reads, so those segments were excluded. In a later analysis, HLA-associated TCR beta chains showed more clonal expansion and lower generation probabilities than non-associated chains that were equally common. In both the original and validation cohorts, the classifier was reported to diagnose cytomegalovirus status with high specificity and sensitivity. Presence/absence analyses assumed roughly uniform sequencing depth across donors, an assumption that may not hold.

Recombination linked TRBV2 to TRBJ2-1, and 7 bases in between align with TRBD1. The TCR originated in a man younger than 45 in good health and CMV-seronegative. The specimen sequenced was PBMCs. The CDR3 has the sequence CASTGTASYNEQFF. The DNA reads as follows: TGTGCCAGCACCGGGACAGCCTCCTACAATGAGCAGTTCTTC.